The rows below give T cell receptor beta chains drawn from one sample of a study of radiation and T cells in renal cell carcinoma. The method was immunoSEQ multiplex PCR; TCRdb's version includes in-frame clones alone and lacks a portion of them. This sample has 150,000 to 200,000 clones, with around 90% found just once. The sequences come from blood, collected from a patient whose treatment included radiotherapy and nephrectomy. The source of these receptors is a woman aged 50 to 65 with renal cell carcinoma. The CDR3 runs from the conserved cysteine through the conserved F or W. Each record gives: J gene, V gene, CDR3 protein.

TRBJ2-7	TRBV19	CASSIDPNSYEQYF
TRBJ2-5	TRBV6-1	CASSGFHRQGGEETQYF
NA	TRBV29-1	CSVGLAGGPAYEQYF
TRBJ2-5	TRBV7-9	CASSLSGGKETQYF
TRBJ1-5	TRBV5-5	CASSTDSSDQPQHF
TRBJ2-5	TRBV7-2	CASSFPSGSGGSRETQYF
TRBJ2-3	TRBV7-8	CASSLLADTQYF
TRBJ2-4	TRBV18	CASSYPRGGYKNIQYF
TRBJ1-2	TRBV6-6	CASSYSISGYGYTF
TRBJ1-1	TRBV4-1	CASSKGTEAFF
TRBJ2-2	TRBV5-6	CASSLGQGGMTGELFF
TRBJ1-4	TRBV27	CASSQGQGLTNEKLFF
TRBJ1-3	TRBV9	CASSGWGASSGNTIYF
TRBJ2-3	TRBV10-3	CAISESPTSGGSTDTQYF
TRBJ1-6	TRBV25-1	CASSEELRNSPLHF
TRBJ1-5	TRBV5-5	CASSFRGNSNQPQHF
TRBJ1-3	TRBV7-9	CATLARSGNTIYF
TRBJ1-6	TRBV15	CATSRETGNSPLHF
TRBJ2-1	TRBV5-1	CASSSRAEYNEQFF
TRBJ2-5	TRBV7-3	CASSPGPQETQYF
TRBJ2-3	TRBV11-2	CASSMTSYTQYF
TRBJ1-2	TRBV4-3	CASSQEDRAGGYTF
TRBJ2-3	TRBV7-9	CASSLRGHTDTQYF
TRBJ1-1	TRBV6-1	CASSESGREGAFF
TRBJ1-2	TRBV7-9	CSVSGTPYGYTF
TRBJ2-5	TRBV7-2	CASVPWGPRQVETQYF
TRBJ2-3	TRBV29-1	CSVEIRGGVPDTQYF
TRBJ2-5	TRBV19	CASSMNLQGSGETQYF
TRBJ1-5	TRBV19	CASEQGGRGNQPQHF
TRBJ2-1	TRBV5-8	CASSLASGSSYNEQFF
TRBJ2-7	TRBV18	CASSPQGAQNEQYF
TRBJ1-1	TRBV5-1	CASSFLGDTTGHTEAFF
TRBJ1-2	TRBV11-2	CASSQDRNYGYTF
TRBJ1-2	TRBV4-2	CASSQDPRETSLFYGYTF
TRBJ1-4	TRBV5-1	CASSQTGTGDEKLFF
TRBJ2-7	TRBV4-1	CASSPTGTGPYEQYF